The text below deals with one TCR beta chain. These data are taken from a study of cytomegalovirus exposure and HLA in healthy donors. 60 Vbeta and 13 Jbeta primers were used in PCR. Clones were sequenced by immunoSEQ multiplex PCR, and TCRdb holds only the in-frame ones, with some missing. The sample lists fewer than 150,000 clones, roughly 80% occurring once. The CDR3 runs 17 residues. With V trimmed by 2 bases and J by 3 bases, 8 bases remained unmatched. Germline V gene lookup returns CDR1 SGHRS and CDR2 YFSETQ. This TCR derives from a man in his forties or fifties in good health and CMV-seropositive. The specimen was PBMCs. The V gene is TRBV5-1, the J gene TRBJ1-6, with 7 bases fitting TRBD1. This CDR3 reads CASSFEDTGVYNSPLHF. CDR3 in DNA: TGCGCCAGCAGCTTCGAAGACACAGGGGTCTATAATTCACCCCTCCACTTT.